Below, one TCR beta chain is given with its context. The data were produced by immunoSEQ multiplex PCR, yet TCRdb's version contains in-frame clones alone and is incomplete. The sample has about 680,000 clones, 89% seen once. The data were taken from a study of Ad26.COV2.S vaccination and SARS-CoV-2 variants. Treatment meaning: 15 to 20 received Ad26.COV2.S at low or high dose, single or two shots; about 5 received placebo; per-sample allocation not given. Following the first vaccine or placebo injection, samples were taken on day 63. The germline CDR1 and CDR2 sequences are SGHNT and YENEEA. Trimming removed 5 bases at V and 9 bases at J, with 11 bases between. The CDR3 sequence is 11 residues long.

This sequence joins TRBV11-3 and TRBJ2-7; D is possibly TRBD2 (6 bases). Material: peripheral blood, obtained in a trial of Ad26.COV2.S vaccine versus placebo. This TCR derives from a person aged 18-65 years who received the Ad26.COV2.S COVID-19 vaccine or a placebo. The CDR3 nucleotides are TGTGCCAGCAGCAACCGGGACTGGCAGTACTTC. Amino acid sequence: CASSNRDWQYF.